This T cell receptor (beta chain) derives from a study of glioma-infiltrating T cells. Amplification of TCR alpha and beta CDR3 regions from RNA used iRepertoire nested multiplex PCR. TCRdb passed the multiplex PCR reads through MiXCR, listing each CDR3 protein once. Among under 150,000 distinct CDR3 sequences listed, 24% were seen once. This clonotype was seen many times. This CDR3 contains 13 residues. V lost 7 bases and J lost 4, with 14 bases in between. In germline, CDR1 is DFQATT, CDR2 SNEGSKA (reference sequence). This TCR was recovered from a human donor with low-grade glioma or glioblastoma, undergoing nonglioma brain surgery, or in good health (not recorded which). The rearrangement uses TRBV20-1 and TRBJ1-5; tentative D call: TRBD1 (5 bases). Sequenced material: glioma tissue, nonneoplastic brain tissue, or PBMCs (not recorded which). CDR3 coding DNA: TGCAGTGTCCGAAACGGGGGTAATCAGCCCCAGCATTTT. Its translation is CSVRNGGNQPQHF.